The sequence of this T cell receptor (beta chain) was determined in a study of blood T cell repertoires in COVID-19. Study background: Nucleic acid was either cDNA or gDNA, and it came from T cells, B-cell-depleted T cells, or PBMCs.

V shed 3 bases and J shed 0 bases, with 10 bases lying between them. The length of the CDR3 is 15 residues. Germline V CDR1 and CDR2: SGHRS, YFSETQ. Residents of about two dozen US areas, aged about 18 to 89 years, made up the participants. Recovery meant two consecutive negative NP/OP PCR tests, professional clearance, or resolved symptoms. Authors' analysis steps: For nucleated cells, counts were estimated from reference gene primer amplification. Sequenced by immunoSEQ multiplex PCR; TCRdb stores in-frame clones only, minus some. The D gene and trimming were derived from the DNA, and the V and J assignments and clone size from that table. The sample holds 80,000 to 130,000 clones; 86% are singletons and the top ten take approximately 2.6%.

The sample comprised PBMCs or T cells enriched from blood (not recorded which). This sequence was found in a woman between 50 and 59 years old who had recovered from COVID-19. V is TRBV5-1 and J is TRBJ2-1, with D uncertain. CDR3 residues: CASSYTESSYNEQFF. The CDR3 nucleotides are TGCGCCAGCAGCTATACGGAGAGCTCCTACAATGAGCAGTTCTTC.